This T cell receptor beta chain was found in a study of blood T cell repertoires in COVID-19. Repertoires were generated with immunoSEQ multiplex PCR, while TCRdb's copy carries only in-frame clones and drops some. The top ten hold under 5.5% of the sample, which has around 260,000 clones, less than 85% seen once. The CDR3 spans 12 residues. Trimming cost V 1 base and J 6 bases, with 7 bases left between them. From germline, CDR1 is LGHDT and CDR2 YNNKEL (reference sequence). The chain employs TRBV3-1 (or the pseudogene TRBV3-2) and TRBJ2-7; D gene unclear. The origin of this receptor is a man in his sixties who had recovered from COVID-19. The sequenced material came from peripheral blood. DNA of the CDR3: TGTGCCAGCAGCCAAGTGGTTAGCGAGCAGTACTTC. This codes for CASSQVVSEQYF.